The sequence of this T cell receptor (beta chain) was determined in a study of blood T cells in healthy people across ages. As for the study in general: Every two T cells gave about one barcoded beta molecule via template switching.

A note on this clonotype: What it recognizes is unknown.

Every donor contributed roughly 10 milliliters of peripheral blood by blood draw. This CDR3 spans 14 amino acids. CDR1 is DFQATT and CDR2 is SNEGSKA in the germline V gene (reference sequence). With 3 bases removed from V and 4 bases from J, the gap between germline ends came to 13 bases. The use of a sample-barcoded 5' primer and a J-beta primer mix characterized a second PCR of about 7 to 12 cycles. TCRdb processed the 5' RACE reads anew with MiXCR; each CDR3 protein has one entry. The sample holds roughly 2 million distinct CDR3 sequences, around 48% seen once. The study's findings and limits: PBMC samples, being unsorted, prevented any conclusive comparison of naive and antigen-experienced cells. Considered underestimates were the diversity estimates obtained from one million T cells.

This chain links TRBV20-1 with TRBJ1-5, with unresolved D. This clonotype was obtained from a woman aged 40 to 55 in good health. Sequenced material: blood. The CDR3 loop is CSASAAEVNQPQHF. The CDR3, as DNA: TGCAGTGCTAGTGCCGCCGAGGTGAATCAGCCCCAGCATTTT.